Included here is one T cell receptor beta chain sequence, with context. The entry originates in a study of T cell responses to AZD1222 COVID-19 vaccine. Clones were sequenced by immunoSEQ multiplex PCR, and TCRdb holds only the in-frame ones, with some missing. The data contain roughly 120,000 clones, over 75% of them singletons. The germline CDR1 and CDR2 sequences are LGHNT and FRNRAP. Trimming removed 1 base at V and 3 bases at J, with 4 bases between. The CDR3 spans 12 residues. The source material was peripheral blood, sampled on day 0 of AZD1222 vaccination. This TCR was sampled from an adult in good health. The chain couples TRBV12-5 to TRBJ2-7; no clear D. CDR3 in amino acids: CASGLGGYEQYF. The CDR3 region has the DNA TGTGCTAGTGGTTTGGGGGGCTACGAGCAGTACTTC.